This T cell receptor beta chain originates from a study of T-cell reconstitution after alpha-beta-depleted transplantation in children (dated by TCRdb to 2016 to 2018). Some background on the complete study: Using TCR repertoire profiling, the study followed T-cell immune reconstitution in a quantitative way in children after TCRalphabeta/CD19-depleted allogeneic hematopoietic cell transplantation.

Receptor libraries were prepared by PCR. The instrument was an Illumina HiSeq 2500. To normalize quantification of the TCRbeta repertoire, the TCR libraries were built with molecular barcoding that relied on unique molecular identifiers. TCRdb itself trimmed the public reads at Q25 with fastp, ran MiXCR and retained productive beta chains. Each entry merges the rows of one CDR3 protein and shows their most common DNA and genes. The table for this sample lists about 610,000 distinct CDR3 sequences; about 10% of them were counted only once. 3.5% to 5% of the sample rests with the top ten. CDR1 and CDR2 (SGHRS, YFSETQ) derive from the germline V gene. CDR3 length: 18 amino acids, cysteine to phenylalanine. Kept here is only the CDR3 DNA, which spans 54 bases and is read in frame from base 1. The junction shows trimming of 4 bases on V and 3 bases on J, plus 23 bases between the germline ends. This clonotype has a handful of counts. No cognate antigen has been identified for it. Base qualities were left out, and no much larger clone turns up one base away.

The chain couples TRBV5-1 to TRBJ2-1; tentative D gene TRBD2, with 6 bases matching. This clonotype originated in a human donor who donated a stem cell graft to a child with acute myeloid leukemia. Sequenced here: PBMCs from the stem cell graft donor, sampled from the stem cell graft. The nucleotides read TGCGCCAGCAGCCCTTACCGACCGGGACTTCTGATCTACAATGAGCAGTTCTTC. The resulting protein is CASSPYRPGLLIYNEQFF.